This T cell receptor (beta chain) derives from a study of blood T cell repertoires in COVID-19. About the study: PBMCs, B-cell-depleted T cells, or T cells provided the cDNA or gDNA that made up the material.

This CDR3 region has 15 residues. V trimming: 2 bases; J trimming: 4 bases; junction bases outside the gene matches: 6. Germline values: CDR1 KGHSH, CDR2 LQKENI. Original analysis: Amplification of reference gene primers provided the estimated nucleated cell counts. The table came from immunoSEQ multiplex PCR; TCRdb's copy has only in-frame clones and leaves some out. V, J and clone size are taken as reported in that table, and D and trimming were inferred from the DNA itself. The table shows 150,000 to 200,000 clones, with roughly nine tenths occurring only once. The rearrangement uses TRBV18 and TRBJ1-2; 8 nucleotides line up with TRBD1. The specimen was peripheral blood. The clonotype comes from a man in his 60s with active or convalescent COVID-19. CDR3 in DNA: TGTGCCAGCTCACCAAACGGACAGGGAACCTATGGCTACACCTTC. This gives the protein CASSPNGQGTYGYTF.